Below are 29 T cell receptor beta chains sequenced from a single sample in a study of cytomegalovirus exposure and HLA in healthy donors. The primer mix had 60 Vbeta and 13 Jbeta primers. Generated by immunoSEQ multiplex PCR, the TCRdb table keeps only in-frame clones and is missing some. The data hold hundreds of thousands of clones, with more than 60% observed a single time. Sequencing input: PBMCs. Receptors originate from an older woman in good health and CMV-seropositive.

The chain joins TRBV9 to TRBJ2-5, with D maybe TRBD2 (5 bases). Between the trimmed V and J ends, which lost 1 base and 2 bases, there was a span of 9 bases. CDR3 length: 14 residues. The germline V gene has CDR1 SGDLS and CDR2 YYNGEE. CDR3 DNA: TGTGCCAGCAGCGTACTAGCAGTACAAGAGACCCAGTACTTC. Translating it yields CASSVLAVQETQYF.

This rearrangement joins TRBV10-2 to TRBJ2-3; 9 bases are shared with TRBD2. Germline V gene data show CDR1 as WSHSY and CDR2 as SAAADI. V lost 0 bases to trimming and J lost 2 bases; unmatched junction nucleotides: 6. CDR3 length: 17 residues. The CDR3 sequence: CASSESGAGGYTDTQYF. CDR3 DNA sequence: TGCGCCAGCAGTGAGTCGGGAGCGGGAGGCTACACAGATACGCAGTATTTT.

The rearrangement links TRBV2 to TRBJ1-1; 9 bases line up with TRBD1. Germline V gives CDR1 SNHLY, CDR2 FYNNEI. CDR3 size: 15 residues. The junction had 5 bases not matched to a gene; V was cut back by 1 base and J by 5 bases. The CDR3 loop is CASSEERGTGTEAFF. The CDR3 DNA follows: TGTGCCAGCAGTGAAGAAAGGGGGACAGGGACTGAAGCTTTCTTT.

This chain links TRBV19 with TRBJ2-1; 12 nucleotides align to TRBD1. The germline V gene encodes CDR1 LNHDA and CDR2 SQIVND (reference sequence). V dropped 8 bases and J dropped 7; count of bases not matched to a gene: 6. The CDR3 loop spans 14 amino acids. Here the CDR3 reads CASAGQGARNEQFF. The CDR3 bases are TGTGCCAGTGCGGGACAGGGGGCAAGGAATGAGCAGTTCTTC.

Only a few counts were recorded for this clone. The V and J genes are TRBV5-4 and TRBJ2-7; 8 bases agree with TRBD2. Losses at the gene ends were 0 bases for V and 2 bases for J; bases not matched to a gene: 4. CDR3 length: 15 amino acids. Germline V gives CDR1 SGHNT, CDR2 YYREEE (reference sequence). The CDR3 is CASSLVGAGAYEQYF. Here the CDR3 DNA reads TGTGCCAGCAGCTTGGTTGGAGCGGGGGCCTACGAGCAGTACTTC.

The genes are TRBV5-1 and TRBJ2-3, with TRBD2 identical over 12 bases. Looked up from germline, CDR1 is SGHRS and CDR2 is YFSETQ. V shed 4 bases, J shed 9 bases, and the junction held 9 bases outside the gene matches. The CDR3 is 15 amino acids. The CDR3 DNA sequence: TGCGCCAGCAGCCCCGGACTAGCGGGATCGAAGACGCAGTATTTT. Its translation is CASSPGLAGSKTQYF. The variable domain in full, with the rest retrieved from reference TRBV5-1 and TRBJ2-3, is KAGVTQTPRYLIKTRGQQVTLSCSPISGHRSVSWYQQTPGQGLQFLFEYFSETQRNKGNFPGRFSGRQFSNSRSEMNVSTLELGDSALYLCASSPGLAGSKTQYFGPGTRLTVL.

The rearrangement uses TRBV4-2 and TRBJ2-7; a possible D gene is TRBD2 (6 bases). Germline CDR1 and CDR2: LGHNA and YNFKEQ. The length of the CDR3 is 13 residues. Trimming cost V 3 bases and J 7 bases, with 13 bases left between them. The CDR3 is CASSQETRREQYF. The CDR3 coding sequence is TGTGCCAGCAGCCAGGAGACTAGGCGGGAGCAGTACTTC.

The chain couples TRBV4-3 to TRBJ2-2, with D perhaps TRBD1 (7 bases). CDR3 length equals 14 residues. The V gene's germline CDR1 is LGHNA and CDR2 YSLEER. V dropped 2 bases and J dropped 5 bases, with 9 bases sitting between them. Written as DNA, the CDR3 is TGCGCCAGCAGCCAACCAGGGGGGACCGGGGAGCTGTTTTTT. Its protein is CASSQPGGTGELFF.

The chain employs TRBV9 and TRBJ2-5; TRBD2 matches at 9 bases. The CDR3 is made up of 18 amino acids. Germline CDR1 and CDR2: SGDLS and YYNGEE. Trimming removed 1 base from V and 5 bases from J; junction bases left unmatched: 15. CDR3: CASSVSVGLATVGETQYF. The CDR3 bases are TGTGCCAGCAGCGTAAGCGTCGGACTAGCGACCGTAGGGGAGACCCAGTACTTC.

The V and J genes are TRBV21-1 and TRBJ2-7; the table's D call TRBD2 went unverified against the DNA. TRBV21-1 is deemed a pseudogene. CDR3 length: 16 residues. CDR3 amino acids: CASSKASKEEIPRRYF. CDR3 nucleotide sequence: TGTGCCAGCAGCAAAGCGAGTAAGGAGGAGATCCCCCGGAGGTACTTC.

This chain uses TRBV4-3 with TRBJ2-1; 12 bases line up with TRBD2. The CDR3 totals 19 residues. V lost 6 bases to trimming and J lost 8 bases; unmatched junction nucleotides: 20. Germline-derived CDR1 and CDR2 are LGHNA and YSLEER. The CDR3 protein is CASSSSSPSTSGGRYEQFF. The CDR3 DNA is TGCGCCAGCAGTTCCTCCTCTCCCTCGACTAGCGGGGGCAGGTATGAGCAGTTCTTC.

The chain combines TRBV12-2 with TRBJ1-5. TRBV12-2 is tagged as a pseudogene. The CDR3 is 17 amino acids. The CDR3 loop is CASRLAQGTLRGQPQHF. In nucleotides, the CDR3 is TGTGCAAGTCGCTTAGCGCAAGGGACTCTCCGCGGGCAGCCCCAGCATTTT.

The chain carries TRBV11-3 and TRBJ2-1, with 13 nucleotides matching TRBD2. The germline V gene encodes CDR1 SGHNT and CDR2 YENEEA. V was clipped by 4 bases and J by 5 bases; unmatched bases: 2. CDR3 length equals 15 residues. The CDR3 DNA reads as TGTGCCAGCAGCTGGGGGACTAGCGGGAACAATGAGCAGTTCTTC. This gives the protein CASSWGTSGNNEQFF.

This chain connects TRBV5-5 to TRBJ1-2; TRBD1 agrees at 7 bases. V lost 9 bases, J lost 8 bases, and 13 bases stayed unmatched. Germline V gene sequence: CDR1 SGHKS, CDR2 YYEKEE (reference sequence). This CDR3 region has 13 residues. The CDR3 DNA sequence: TGTGCCACAAGGGTCAGGGGGGACGACGGCTACACCTTC. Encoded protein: CATRVRGDDGYTF.

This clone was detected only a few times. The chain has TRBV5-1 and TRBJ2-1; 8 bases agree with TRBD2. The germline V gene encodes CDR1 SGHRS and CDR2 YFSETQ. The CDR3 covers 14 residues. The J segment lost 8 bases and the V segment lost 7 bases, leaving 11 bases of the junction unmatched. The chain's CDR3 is CASGRGGLGDEQFF. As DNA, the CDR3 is TGCGCCAGCGGGCGCGGGGGGCTTGGGGATGAGCAGTTCTTC. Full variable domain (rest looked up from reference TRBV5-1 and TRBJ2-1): KAGVTQTPRYLIKTRGQQVTLSCSPISGHRSVSWYQQTPGQGLQFLFEYFSETQRNKGNFPGRFSGRQFSNSRSEMNVSTLELGDSALYLCASGRGGLGDEQFFGPGTRLTVL.

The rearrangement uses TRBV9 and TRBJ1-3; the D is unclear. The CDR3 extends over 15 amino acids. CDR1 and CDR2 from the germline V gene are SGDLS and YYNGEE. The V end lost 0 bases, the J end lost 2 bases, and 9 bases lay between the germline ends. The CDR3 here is CASSVGSVAGNTIYF. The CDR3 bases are TGTGCCAGCAGCGTAGGATCGGTGGCTGGAAACACCATATATTTT.

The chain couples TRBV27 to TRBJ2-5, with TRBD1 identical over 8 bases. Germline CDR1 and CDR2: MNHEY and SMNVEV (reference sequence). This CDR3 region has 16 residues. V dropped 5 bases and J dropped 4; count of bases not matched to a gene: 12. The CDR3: CASSAPRQGLGETQYF. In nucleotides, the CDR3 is TGTGCCAGCAGTGCCCCTCGACAGGGGTTAGGAGAGACCCAGTACTTC.

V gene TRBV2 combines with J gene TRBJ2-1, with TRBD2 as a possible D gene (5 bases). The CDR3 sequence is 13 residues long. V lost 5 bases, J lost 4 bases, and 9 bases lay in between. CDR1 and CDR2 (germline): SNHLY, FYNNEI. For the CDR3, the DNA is TGTGCCAGCAGTCCGGACTCTTACAATGAGCAGTTCTTC. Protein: CASSPDSYNEQFF.

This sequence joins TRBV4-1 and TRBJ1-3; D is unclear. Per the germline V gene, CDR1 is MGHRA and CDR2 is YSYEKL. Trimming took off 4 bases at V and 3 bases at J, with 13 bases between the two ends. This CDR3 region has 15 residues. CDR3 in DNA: TGCGCCAGCAGCCCGACTCGAGGATATGGAAACACCATATATTTT. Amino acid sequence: CASSPTRGYGNTIYF.

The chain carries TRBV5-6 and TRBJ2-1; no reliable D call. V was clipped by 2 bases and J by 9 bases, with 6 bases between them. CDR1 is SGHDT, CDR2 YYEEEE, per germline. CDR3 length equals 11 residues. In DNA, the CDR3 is TGTGCCAGCAGCTTTTCAGTTGAGCAGTTCTTC. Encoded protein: CASSFSVEQFF.

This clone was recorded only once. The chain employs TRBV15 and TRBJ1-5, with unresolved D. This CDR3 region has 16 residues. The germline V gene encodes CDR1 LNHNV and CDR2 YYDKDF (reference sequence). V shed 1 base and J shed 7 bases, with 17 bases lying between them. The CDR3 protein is CATSRGSSGQTQPQHF. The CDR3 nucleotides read TGTGCCACCAGCAGAGGTTCGTCAGGCCAGACCCAGCCCCAGCATTTT. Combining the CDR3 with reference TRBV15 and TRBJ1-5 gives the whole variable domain DAMVIQNPRYQVTQFGKPVTLSCSQTLNHNVMYWYQQKSSQAPKLLFHYYDKDFNNEADTPDNFQSRRPNTSFCFLDIRSPGLGDTAMYLCATSRGSSGQTQPQHFGDGTRLSIL.

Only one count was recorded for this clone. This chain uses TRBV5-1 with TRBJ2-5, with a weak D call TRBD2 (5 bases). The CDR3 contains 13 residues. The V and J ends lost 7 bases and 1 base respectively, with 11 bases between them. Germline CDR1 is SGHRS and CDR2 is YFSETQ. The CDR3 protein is CASENEGQETQYF. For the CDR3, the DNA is TGCGCCAGCGAGAATGAGGGCCAAGAGACCCAGTACTTC.

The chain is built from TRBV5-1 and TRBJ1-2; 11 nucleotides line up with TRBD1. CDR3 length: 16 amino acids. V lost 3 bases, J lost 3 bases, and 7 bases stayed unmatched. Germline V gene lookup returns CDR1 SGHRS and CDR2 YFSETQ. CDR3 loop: CASSSRDRGTHYGYTF. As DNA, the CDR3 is TGCGCCAGCAGCTCCCGGGACAGGGGGACCCACTATGGCTACACCTTC.

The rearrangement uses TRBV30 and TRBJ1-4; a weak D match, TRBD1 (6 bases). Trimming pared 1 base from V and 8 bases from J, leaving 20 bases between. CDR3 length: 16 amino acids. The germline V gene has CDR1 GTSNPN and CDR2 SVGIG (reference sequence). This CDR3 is CAWSEVPGAAREKLFF. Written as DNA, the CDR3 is TGTGCCTGGAGTGAAGTCCCAGGGGCGGCCAGGGAAAAACTGTTTTTT.

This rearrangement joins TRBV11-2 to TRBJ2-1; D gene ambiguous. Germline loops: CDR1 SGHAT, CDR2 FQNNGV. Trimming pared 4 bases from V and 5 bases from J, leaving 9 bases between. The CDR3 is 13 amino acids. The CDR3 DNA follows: TGTGCCAGCAGCTCCTACGCCCACAATGAGCAGTTCTTC. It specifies CASSSYAHNEQFF.

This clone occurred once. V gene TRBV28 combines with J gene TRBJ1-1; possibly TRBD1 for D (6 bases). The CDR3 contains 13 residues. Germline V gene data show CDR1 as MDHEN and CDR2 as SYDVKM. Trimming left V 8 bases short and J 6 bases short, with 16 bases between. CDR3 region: CASLRQAGAEAFF. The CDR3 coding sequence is TGTGCCAGCCTCCGACAGGCTGGCGCTGAAGCTTTCTTT. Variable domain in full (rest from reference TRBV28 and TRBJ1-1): DVKVTQSSRYLVKRTGEKVFLECVQDMDHENMFWYRQDPGLGLRLIYFSYDVKMKEKGDIPEGYSVSREKKERFSLILESASTNQTSMYLCASLRQAGAEAFFGQGTRLTVV.

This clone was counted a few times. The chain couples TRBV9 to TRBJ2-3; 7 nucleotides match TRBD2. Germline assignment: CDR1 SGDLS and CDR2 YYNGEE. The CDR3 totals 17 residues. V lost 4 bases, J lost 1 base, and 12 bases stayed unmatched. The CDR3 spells CASSQRSGGGRTDTQYF. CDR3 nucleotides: TGTGCCAGCAGCCAAAGAAGCGGCGGGGGTCGCACAGATACGCAGTATTTT.

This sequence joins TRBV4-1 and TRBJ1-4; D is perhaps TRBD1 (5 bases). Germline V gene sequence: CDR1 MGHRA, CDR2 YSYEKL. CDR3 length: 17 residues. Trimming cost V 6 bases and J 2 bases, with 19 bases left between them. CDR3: CASSPRWKGSTNEKLFF. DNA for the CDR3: TGCGCCAGCAGTCCAAGATGGAAGGGGTCTACTAATGAAAAACTGTTTTTT.

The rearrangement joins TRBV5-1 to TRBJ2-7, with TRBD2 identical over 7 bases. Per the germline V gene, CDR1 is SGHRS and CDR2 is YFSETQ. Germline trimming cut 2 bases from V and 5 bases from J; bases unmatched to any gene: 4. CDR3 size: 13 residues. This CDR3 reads CASSFSGGNEQYF. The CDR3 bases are TGCGCCAGCAGCTTTTCGGGAGGCAACGAGCAGTACTTC.